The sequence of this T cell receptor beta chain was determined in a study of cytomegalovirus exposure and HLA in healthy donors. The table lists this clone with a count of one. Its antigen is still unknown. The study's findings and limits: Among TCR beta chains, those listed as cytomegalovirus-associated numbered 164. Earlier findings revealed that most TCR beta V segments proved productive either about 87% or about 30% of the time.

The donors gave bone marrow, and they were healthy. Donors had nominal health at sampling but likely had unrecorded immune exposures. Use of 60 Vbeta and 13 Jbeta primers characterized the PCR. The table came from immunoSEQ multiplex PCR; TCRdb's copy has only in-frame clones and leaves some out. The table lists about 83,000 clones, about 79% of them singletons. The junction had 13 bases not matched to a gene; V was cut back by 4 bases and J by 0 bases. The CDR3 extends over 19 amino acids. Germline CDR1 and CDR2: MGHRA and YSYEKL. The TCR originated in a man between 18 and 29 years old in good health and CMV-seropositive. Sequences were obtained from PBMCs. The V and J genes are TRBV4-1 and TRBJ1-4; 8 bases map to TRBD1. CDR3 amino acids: CASSRQGQGRPATNEKLFF. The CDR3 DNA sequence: TGCGCCAGCAGCCGGCAAGGACAGGGAAGGCCCGCAACTAATGAAAAACTGTTTTTT.